The 21 T cell receptor beta chains given below trace back to one sample, sequenced in a study of T cells in Graves' hyperthyroidism and ophthalmopathy. Researchers amplified the TCR beta CDR3 regions from RNA transcripts. In the first-round RT-PCR of the TCR CDR3, the HTBI primer set was used. Each CDR3 protein gets one entry after TCRdb re-called the multiplex PCR reads with MiXCR. Here the sample spans a few hundred thousand distinct CDR3 sequences, roughly 22% being singletons. Material for sequencing was blood. The receptors were sampled from a man aged 25-40 years with Graves' ophthalmopathy.

In this sample, this clonotype turned up many times. This chain's CDR3 is CASRGTRRNSNQPQHF. The CDR3 DNA reads as TGTGCCAGCCGCGGGACACGTCGGAATAGCAATCAGCCCCAGCATTTT. This chain uses TRBV28 with TRBJ1-5, with TRBD1 as a possible D gene (6 bases). V lost 8 bases and J lost 0, with 17 bases in between. The CDR3 covers 16 residues. From germline, CDR1 is MDHEN and CDR2 SYDVKM.

This clonotype was picked up a small number of times. The chain combines TRBV28 with TRBJ1-5; no clear D gene. This CDR3 contains 14 residues. V lost 2 bases and J lost 5, with 10 bases in between. In germline, CDR1 is MDHEN, CDR2 SYDVKM. The CDR3 DNA reads as TGTGCCAGCAGTTTACCTGGCAGCTATCAGCCCCAGCATTTT. Protein sequence: CASSLPGSYQPQHF.

The chain employs TRBV12-3 or TRBV12-4 and TRBJ2-5; D unclear. The CDR3 has 13 residues. V was cut by 7 bases and J by 2 bases, with 11 bases left in between. CDR3 DNA sequence: TGTGCCAGCAAATACTCGGCACAAGAGACCCAGTACTTC. Amino acid sequence: CASKYSAQETQYF.

The chain links TRBV12-3 or TRBV12-4 to TRBJ2-5, with 12 bases that match TRBD2. This CDR3 contains 14 residues. V shed 6 bases, J shed 3 bases, and the junction held 2 bases outside the gene matches. CDR3 protein: CASRSSGREETQYF. The CDR3 coding sequence is TGTGCCAGCAGGTCTAGCGGGAGGGAAGAGACCCAGTACTTC.

At least ten counts were recorded for this clonotype. The chain joins TRBV28 to TRBJ1-1; D is perhaps TRBD1 (6 bases). The V end was cut by 1 base, the J end by 8 bases, with 8 bases between. The germline CDR1 and CDR2 sequences are MDHEN and SYDVKM. CDR3 length equals 12 residues. CDR3 protein: CASSLLGAEAFF. DNA for the CDR3: TGTGCCAGCAGTTTATTGGGGGCCGAAGCTTTCTTT.

The sample holds many counts of this clonotype. This chain links TRBV12-3 or TRBV12-4 with TRBJ1-1, with D tentatively TRBD1 (6 bases). Trimming shortened V by 1 base and J by 6 bases, and 6 bases separated the two germline ends. This CDR3 has 12 amino acids. The CDR3 DNA sequence: TGTGCCAGCAGTTTAGGGGGGCCTGAAGCTTTCTTT. It yields the protein CASSLGGPEAFF.

This chain connects TRBV28 to TRBJ2-7; D perhaps matches TRBD2 (5 bases). CDR3 length: 14 residues. The V end was cut by 6 bases, the J end by 7 bases, with 19 bases between. Germline V lookup: CDR1 MDHEN, CDR2 SYDVKM. This chain's CDR3 is CASSLRGSVREQYF. CDR3 coding DNA: TGTGCCAGCAGCCTCCGAGGGTCTGTACGGGAGCAGTACTTC.

This chain links TRBV28 with TRBJ2-2, with 9 nucleotides matching TRBD1. The CDR3 consists of 15 residues. The J segment lost 6 bases and the V segment lost 5 bases, leaving 7 bases of the junction unmatched. Per germline, CDR1 MDHEN and CDR2 SYDVKM. Written as DNA, the CDR3 is TGTGCCAGCAGTCCGGACAGGGGATTCGCCGGGGAGCTGTTTTTT. Translated: CASSPDRGFAGELFF.

Ten or more counts support this clonotype. The chain is built from TRBV3-1 and TRBJ2-3; D gene ambiguous. Trimming removed 1 base from V and 5 bases from J, with 4 bases in between. In germline, CDR1 is LGHDT, CDR2 YNNKEL (reference sequence). The CDR3 is made up of 12 amino acids. The CDR3 bases are TGTGCCAGCAGCCAAGGGATAGATACGCAGTATTTT. This codes for CASSQGIDTQYF.

This clonotype was seen a few times. The chain has TRBV19 and TRBJ1-2; TRBD1 aligns across 9 bases. The CDR3 contains 14 residues. J was trimmed by 6 bases and V by 5 bases; bases with no gene match: 7. Per the germline V gene, CDR1 is LNHDA and CDR2 is SQIVND (reference sequence). CDR3: CASSLGQGIDGYTF. The DNA for the CDR3 is TGTGCCAGTAGTTTAGGACAGGGGATTGATGGCTACACCTTC.

This clonotype was counted a few times. A much larger clone is a single base away; this may be a read error. This rearrangement joins TRBV9 to TRBJ2-3; D is uncertain. Germline V gene data show CDR1 as SGDLS and CDR2 as YYNGEE. The CDR3 runs 11 residues. Trimming pared 0 bases from V and 5 bases from J, leaving 1 base between. The CDR3, as DNA: TGTGCCAGCAGCGTAGAAGATACGCAGTATTTT. It specifies CASSVEDTQYF.

This chain links TRBV20-1 with TRBJ2-3; no definite D call. Trimming stripped 6 bases from V and 6 bases from J, with 10 bases between. Germline V CDR1 and CDR2: DFQATT, SNEGSKA (reference sequence). This CDR3 is built from 11 residues. The CDR3 is CSAPSSDTQYF. The CDR3 DNA sequence: TGCAGTGCCCCCTCCAGCGATACGCAGTATTTT.

This clonotype was picked up many times. The V call is TRBV5-1, the J call TRBJ2-1; D is ambiguous. With 0 bases removed from V and 6 bases from J, the gap between germline ends came to 4 bases. CDR1 SGHRS and CDR2 YFSETQ come from the germline V gene. The CDR3 has 12 amino acids. CDR3 nucleotides: TGCGCCAGCAGCTTGGTACCCAATGAGCAGTTCTTC. Protein product: CASSLVPNEQFF.

The chain has TRBV27 and TRBJ2-1; D may be TRBD2 (5 bases). The CDR3 has 13 residues. Per the germline V gene, CDR1 is MNHEY and CDR2 is SMNVEV (reference sequence). Trimming removed 7 bases at V and 5 bases at J, with 12 bases between. CDR3 residues: CASTHRRDNEQFF. The CDR3 DNA reads as TGTGCCAGCACCCATCGGCGGGACAATGAGCAGTTCTTC.

The chain couples TRBV15 to TRBJ1-1; perhaps TRBD1 as D (6 bases). CDR3 size: 15 residues. V was shortened by 0 bases and J by 6 bases, with 14 bases between the two germline ends. The germline CDR1 and CDR2 sequences are LNHNV and YYDKDF (reference sequence). The CDR3 DNA is TGTGCCACCAGCAGAGATCGGGGAAGGGGGGCTGAAGCTTTCTTT. Residues: CATSRDRGRGAEAFF.

This clonotype was counted between two and nine times. In DNA form, the CDR3 reads TGCAGCGCTCCCCGGGACGGATACAATGAGCAGTTCTTC. It codes for CSAPRDGYNEQFF. The chain links TRBV29-1 to TRBJ2-1, with D perhaps assigned TRBD1 or TRBD2 (5 bases each). Trimming removed 7 bases from V and 4 bases from J, with 14 bases in between. CDR1 is SQVTM, CDR2 ANQGSEA, per germline. The CDR3 contains 13 residues.

This sequence joins TRBV12-3 or TRBV12-4 and TRBJ2-2; 7 nucleotides line up with TRBD1. V shed 5 bases and J 9 bases; nucleotides not matched to a gene: 9. The CDR3 sequence is 14 residues long. This CDR3 reads CASSPDRLSRELFF. CDR3 coding DNA: TGTGCCAGCAGTCCGGACAGGTTAAGCCGGGAGCTGTTTTTT.

This clonotype was seen many times. The genes are TRBV11-2 and TRBJ2-4; D possibly uses TRBD1 or TRBD2 (5 bases each). The V gene lost 5 bases and the J gene lost 2 bases, with 10 bases spanning the gap. Germline assignment: CDR1 SGHAT and CDR2 FQNNGV. The CDR3 is 14 residues long. The CDR3 DNA reads as TGTGCCAGCAGCCCGAGGGGACCCAAAAACATTCAGTACTTC. Translated, it gives CASSPRGPKNIQYF.

This clonotype appeared many times. V gene TRBV2 combines with J gene TRBJ1-2, with unresolved D. The CDR3 totals 13 residues. Germline CDR1 and CDR2: SNHLY and FYNNEI. Trimming removed 6 bases at V and 2 bases at J, with 10 bases between. CDR3 sequence reads: CASSREGNYGYTF. In DNA form, the CDR3 reads TGTGCCAGCAGCCGCGAGGGAAACTATGGCTACACCTTC. Drawing the rest from reference TRBV2 and TRBJ1-2, the complete variable domain is EPEVTQTPSHQVTQMGQEVILRCVPISNHLYFYWYRQILGQKVEFLVSFYNNEISEKSEIFDDQFSVERPDGSNFTLKIRSTKLEDSAMYFCASSREGNYGYTFGSGTRLTVV.

This clonotype was observed many times. V usage is TRBV11-3 and J usage is TRBJ2-1; the D gene could be TRBD1 or TRBD2 (5 bases each). The germline V and J ends were trimmed by 5 bases and 0 bases, with 14 bases remaining between them. The CDR3 totals 16 residues. The germline V gene encodes CDR1 SGHNT and CDR2 YENEEA. The CDR3 loop is CASSTGTTDSYNEQFF. In DNA form, the CDR3 reads TGTGCCAGCAGCACCGGGACCACGGACTCCTACAATGAGCAGTTCTTC. The full variable domain, its missing parts supplied by reference TRBV11-3 and TRBJ2-1, is EAGVVQSPRYKIIEKKQPVAFWCNPISGHNTLYWYLQNLGQGPELLIRYENEEAVDDSQLPKDRFSAERLKGVDSTLKIQPAELGDSAVYLCASSTGTTDSYNEQFFGPGTRLTVL.

In this sample, this clonotype turned up a few times. J is TRBJ2-3 and V is TRBV19; D assignment may be TRBD1 or TRBD2 (5 bases each). The ends were cut back, 7 bases at V and 0 bases at J, with 23 bases in the middle. Germline loops: CDR1 LNHDA, CDR2 SQIVND (reference sequence). The CDR3 has 18 amino acids. Here the CDR3 DNA reads TGTGCCAGTACCGAAGGGACCGTCTTACCTTCTAGCACAGATACGCAGTATTTT. This translates into CASTEGTVLPSSTDTQYF.